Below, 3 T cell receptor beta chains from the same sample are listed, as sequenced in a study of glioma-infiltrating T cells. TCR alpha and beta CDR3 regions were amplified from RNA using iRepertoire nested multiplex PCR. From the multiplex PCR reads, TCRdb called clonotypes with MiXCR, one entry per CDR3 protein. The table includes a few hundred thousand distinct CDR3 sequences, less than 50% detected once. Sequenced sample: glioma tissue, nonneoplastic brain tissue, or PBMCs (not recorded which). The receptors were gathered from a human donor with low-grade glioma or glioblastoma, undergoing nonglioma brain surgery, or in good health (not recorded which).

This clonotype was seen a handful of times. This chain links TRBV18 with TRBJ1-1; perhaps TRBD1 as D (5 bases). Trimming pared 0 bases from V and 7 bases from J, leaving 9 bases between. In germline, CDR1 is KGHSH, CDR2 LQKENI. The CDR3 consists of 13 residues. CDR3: CASSPPPTGEAFF. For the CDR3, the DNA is TGTGCCAGCTCACCACCCCCAACAGGTGAAGCTTTCTTT.

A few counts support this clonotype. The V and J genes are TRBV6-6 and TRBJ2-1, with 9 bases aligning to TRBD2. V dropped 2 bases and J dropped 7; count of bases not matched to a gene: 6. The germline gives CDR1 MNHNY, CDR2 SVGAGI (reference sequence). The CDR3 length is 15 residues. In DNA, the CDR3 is TGTGCCAGCAGTTACATGGCGGGAGGGCATAATGAGCAGTTCTTC. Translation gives CASSYMAGGHNEQFF.

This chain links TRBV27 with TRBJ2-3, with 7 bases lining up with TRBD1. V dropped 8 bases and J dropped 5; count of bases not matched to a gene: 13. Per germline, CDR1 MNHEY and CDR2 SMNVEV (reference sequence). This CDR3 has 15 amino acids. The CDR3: CASSPEGARLDTQYF. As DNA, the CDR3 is TGTGCCAGCTCACCAGAGGGGGCGCGATTAGATACGCAGTATTTT.